This TCR beta chain stems from a study of control samples from healthy donors and cancer patients. The CDR3 runs to 15 residues. Germline CDR1 DFQATT, CDR2 SNEGSKA (reference sequence). V lost 3 bases to trimming and J lost 8 bases, with 22 bases between them. The method was immunoSEQ multiplex PCR; TCRdb's version includes in-frame clones alone and lacks a portion of them. The sample has more than 100,000 clones, less than 95% seen once; the top ten hold around 8.1%. Sample: blood. V is TRBV20-1 and J is TRBJ1-2; D gene ambiguous. This TCR came from a man aged 18-30 years in good health. CDR3 sequence: CSASDGDGFSRGYTF. Written as DNA, the CDR3 is TGCAGTGCTAGTGACGGGGATGGCTTCAGTAGAGGCTACACCTTC.